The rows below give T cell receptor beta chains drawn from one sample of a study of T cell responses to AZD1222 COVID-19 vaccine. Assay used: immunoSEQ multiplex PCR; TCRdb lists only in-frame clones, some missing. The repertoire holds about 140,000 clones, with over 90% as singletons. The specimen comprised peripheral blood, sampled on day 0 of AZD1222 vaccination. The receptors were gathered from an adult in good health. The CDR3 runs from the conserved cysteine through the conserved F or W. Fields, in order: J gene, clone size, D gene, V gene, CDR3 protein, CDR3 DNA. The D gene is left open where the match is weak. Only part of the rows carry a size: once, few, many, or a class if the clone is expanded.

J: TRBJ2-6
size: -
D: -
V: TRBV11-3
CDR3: CASSPALSGANVLTF
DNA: TGTGCCAGCAGCCCAGCCCTCTCTGGGGCCAACGTCCTGACTTTC

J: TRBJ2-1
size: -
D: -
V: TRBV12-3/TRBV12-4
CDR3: CASKAGAYNEQFF
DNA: TGTGCCAGCAAGGCAGGGGCCTACAATGAGCAGTTCTTC

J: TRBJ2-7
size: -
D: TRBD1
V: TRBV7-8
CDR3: CASSLEPGAGGTYEQYF
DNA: TGTGCCAGCAGCTTAGAGCCCGGGGCAGGGGGAACCTACGAGCAGTACTTC

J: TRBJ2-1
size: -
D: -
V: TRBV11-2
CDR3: CASSLGDSYNEQFF
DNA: TGTGCCAGCAGCTTGGGGGATTCGTACAATGAGCAGTTCTTC

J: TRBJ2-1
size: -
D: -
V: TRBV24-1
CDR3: CATQDSAGPNEQFF
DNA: TGTGCCACCCAAGACTCCGCCGGCCCCAATGAGCAGTTCTTC

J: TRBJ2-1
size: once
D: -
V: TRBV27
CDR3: CASSTPRAGHSYNEQFF
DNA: TGTGCCAGCAGTACCCCTAGGGCAGGCCACTCCTACAATGAGCAGTTCTTC

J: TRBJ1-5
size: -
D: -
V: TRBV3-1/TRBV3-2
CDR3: CASSQGLFLGAQPQHF
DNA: TGTGCCAGCAGCCAAGGACTCTTTTTGGGGGCCCAGCCCCAGCATTTT

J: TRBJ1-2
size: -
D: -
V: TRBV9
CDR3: CASSVGRGSVNGYTF
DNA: TGTGCCAGCAGCGTAGGCAGAGGGTCGGTGAATGGCTACACCTTC

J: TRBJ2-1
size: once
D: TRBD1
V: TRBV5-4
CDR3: CASSHRDRGPQFF
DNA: TGTGCCAGCAGCCACCGGGACAGGGGACCGCAGTTCTTC

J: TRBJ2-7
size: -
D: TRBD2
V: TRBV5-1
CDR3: CASSVLAGGNYEQYF
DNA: TGCGCCAGCAGCGTTCTAGCGGGAGGTAACTACGAGCAGTACTTC

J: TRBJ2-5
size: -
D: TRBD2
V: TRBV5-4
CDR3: CASSLVAGAGETQYF
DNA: TGTGCCAGCAGCTTGGTCGCGGGAGCGGGAGAGACCCAGTACTTC

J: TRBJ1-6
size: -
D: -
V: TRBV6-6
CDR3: CASSPTQYTSSYNSPLHF
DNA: TGTGCCAGCAGTCCAACACAGTATACCAGCTCCTATAATTCACCCCTCCACTTT

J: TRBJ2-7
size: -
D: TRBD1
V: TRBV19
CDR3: CASSFNFRDRSEQYF
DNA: TGTGCCAGTAGTTTCAATTTCCGGGACAGGAGCGAGCAGTACTTC

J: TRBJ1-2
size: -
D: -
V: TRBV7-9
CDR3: CASSLAGRSWETEGYTF
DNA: TGTGCCAGCAGCTTAGCTGGGAGGAGCTGGGAGACAGAGGGCTACACCTTC

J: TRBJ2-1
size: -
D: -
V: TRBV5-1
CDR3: CASSLGVGGSYNEQFF
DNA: TGCGCCAGCAGCTTGGGAGTAGGGGGATCCTACAATGAGCAGTTCTTC

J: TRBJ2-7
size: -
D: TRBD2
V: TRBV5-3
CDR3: CARSFPGLVFLEQYF
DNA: TGTGCCAGAAGCTTCCCGGGACTAGTCTTTCTCGAGCAGTACTTC

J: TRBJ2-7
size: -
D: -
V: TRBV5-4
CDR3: CASSVDRRYEQYF
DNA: TGTGCCAGCAGCGTCGACAGGCGTTACGAGCAGTACTTC

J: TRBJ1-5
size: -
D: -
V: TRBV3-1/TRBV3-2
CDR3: CASSQDGKSNQPQHF
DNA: TGTGCCAGCAGCCAAGACGGTAAGAGCAATCAGCCCCAGCATTTT

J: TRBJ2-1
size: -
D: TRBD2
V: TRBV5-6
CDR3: CASSLNYKRLAGSYNEQFF
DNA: TGTGCCAGCAGCTTGAACTACAAACGACTAGCGGGATCCTACAATGAGCAGTTCTTC

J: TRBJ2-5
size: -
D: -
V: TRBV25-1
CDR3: CASSDSGVQETQYF
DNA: TGTGCCAGCAGCGACAGTGGGGTCCAAGAGACCCAGTACTTC

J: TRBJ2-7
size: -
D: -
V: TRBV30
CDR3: CAWSQGSYEQYF
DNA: TGTGCCTGGAGTCAGGGCTCCTACGAGCAGTACTTC

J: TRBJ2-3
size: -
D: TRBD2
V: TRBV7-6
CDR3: CASTGAQREFIDTQYF
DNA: TGTGCCAGCACCGGGGCCCAGCGGGAGTTCATAGATACGCAGTATTTT

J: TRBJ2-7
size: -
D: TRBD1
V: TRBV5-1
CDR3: CASRDGTVDYEQYF
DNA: TGCGCCAGCAGGGATGGGACAGTGGACTACGAGCAGTACTTC

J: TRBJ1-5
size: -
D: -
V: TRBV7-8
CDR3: CASSLARWQNNQPQHF
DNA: TGTGCCAGCAGCTTAGCGCGTTGGCAGAACAATCAGCCCCAGCATTTT

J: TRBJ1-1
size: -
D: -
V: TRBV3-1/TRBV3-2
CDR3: CASSQGQGRTEAFF
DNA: TGTGCCAGCAGCCAAGGGCAGGGACGCACTGAAGCTTTCTTT

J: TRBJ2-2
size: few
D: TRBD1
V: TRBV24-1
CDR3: CATRSGTGETGELFF
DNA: TGTGCCACCAGGTCCGGGACAGGGGAGACCGGGGAGCTGTTTTTT

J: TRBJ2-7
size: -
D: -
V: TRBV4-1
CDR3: CASSYAPVLSYEQYF
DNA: TGCGCCAGCAGCTATGCTCCCGTTCTATCCTACGAGCAGTACTTC

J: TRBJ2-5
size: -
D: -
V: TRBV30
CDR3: CAWSSEFETQYF
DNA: TGTGCCTGGAGTAGCGAGTTTGAGACCCAGTACTTC

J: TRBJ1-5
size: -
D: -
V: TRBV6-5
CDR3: CASSYSDTYQPQHF
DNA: TGTGCCAGCAGTTACTCTGACACCTATCAGCCCCAGCATTTT

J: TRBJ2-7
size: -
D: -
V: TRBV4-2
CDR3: CASSPGHGTSYEQYF
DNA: TGTGCCAGCAGCCCCGGACACGGAACGTCCTACGAGCAGTACTTC

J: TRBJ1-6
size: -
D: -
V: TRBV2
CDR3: CASSAFGRPYNSPLHF
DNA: TGTGCCAGCAGTGCCTTCGGCAGACCCTATAATTCACCCCTCCACTTT

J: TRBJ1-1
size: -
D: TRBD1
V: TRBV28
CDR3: CASSLSQASGGTEAFF
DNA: TGTGCCAGCAGTTTAAGCCAGGCCTCAGGGGGTACTGAAGCTTTCTTT

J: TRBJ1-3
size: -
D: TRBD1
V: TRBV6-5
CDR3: CASRDRGSSGNTIYF
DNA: TGTGCCAGCAGAGACAGGGGCAGCTCTGGAAACACCATATATTTT

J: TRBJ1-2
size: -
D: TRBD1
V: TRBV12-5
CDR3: CASGLVNIEGASTNYGYTF
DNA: TGTGCTAGTGGTTTGGTAAACATTGAGGGGGCGAGTACTAACTATGGCTACACCTTC

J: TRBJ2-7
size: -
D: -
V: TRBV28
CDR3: CASSPLRVLPYEQYF
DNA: TGTGCCAGCAGTCCGCTCAGGGTCCTTCCCTACGAGCAGTACTTC

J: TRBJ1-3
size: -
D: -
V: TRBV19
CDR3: CASSTRDRNTIYF
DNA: TGTGCCAGTAGTACCCGGGACCGAAACACCATATATTTT

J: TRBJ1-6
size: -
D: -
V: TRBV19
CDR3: CASRKDWKNSPLHF
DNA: TGTGCCAGTAGAAAGGACTGGAAGAATTCACCCCTCCACTTT

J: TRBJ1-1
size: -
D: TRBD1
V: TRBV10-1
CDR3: CASGGTVNTEAFF
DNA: TGCGCCAGCGGGGGGACAGTGAACACTGAAGCTTTCTTT

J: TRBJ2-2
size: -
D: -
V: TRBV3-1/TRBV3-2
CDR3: CASSREDTGELFF
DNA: TGTGCCAGCAGCCGCGAGGACACCGGGGAGCTGTTTTTT

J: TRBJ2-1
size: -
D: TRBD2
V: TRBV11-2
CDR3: CASSSTGTSVYNEQFF
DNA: TGTGCCAGCAGCTCGACCGGGACTAGCGTATACAATGAGCAGTTCTTC

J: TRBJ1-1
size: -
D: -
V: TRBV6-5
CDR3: CASSRLYEAFF
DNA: TGTGCCAGCAGCCGGCTATATGAAGCTTTCTTT

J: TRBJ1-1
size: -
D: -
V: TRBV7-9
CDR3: CASTQTENTEAFF
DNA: TGTGCCAGCACCCAAACAGAGAACACTGAAGCTTTCTTT

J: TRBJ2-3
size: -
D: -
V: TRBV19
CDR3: CASSIATFRGTDTQYF
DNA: TGTGCCAGTAGTATAGCGACCTTCCGCGGGACAGATACGCAGTATTTT

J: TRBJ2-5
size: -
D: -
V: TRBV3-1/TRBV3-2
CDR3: CASSQVPGGGETQYF
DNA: TGTGCCAGCAGCCAGGTTCCAGGGGGGGGAGAGACCCAGTACTTC

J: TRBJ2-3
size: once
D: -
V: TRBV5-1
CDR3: CASSSVYGPPVYF
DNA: TGCGCCAGCAGCTCCGTTTACGGGCCCCCCGTCTATTTT

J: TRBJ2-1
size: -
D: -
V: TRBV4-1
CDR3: CASSQVVGESYNEQFF
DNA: TGCGCCAGCAGCCAAGTTGTGGGAGAGTCCTACAATGAGCAGTTCTTC

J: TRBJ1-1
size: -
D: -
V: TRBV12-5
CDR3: CASGLAVDANTEAFF
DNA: TGTGCTAGTGGTTTGGCAGTCGACGCGAACACTGAAGCTTTCTTT

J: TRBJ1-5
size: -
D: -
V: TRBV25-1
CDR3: CASSYRGSNQPQHF
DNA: TGTGCCAGCAGCTATAGGGGTTCCAATCAGCCCCAGCATTTT

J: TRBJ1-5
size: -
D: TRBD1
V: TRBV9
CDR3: CATGGQGDNQPQHF
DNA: TGTGCCACCGGAGGACAGGGAGACAATCAGCCCCAGCATTTT

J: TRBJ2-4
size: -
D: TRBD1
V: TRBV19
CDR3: CASSQGARGNIQYF
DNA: TGTGCCAGTAGCCAGGGGGCGCGGGGAAACATTCAGTACTTC

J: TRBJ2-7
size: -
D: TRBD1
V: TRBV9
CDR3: CASSVDGQGSEQYF
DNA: TGTGCCAGCAGCGTAGACGGACAGGGCTCCGAGCAGTACTTC

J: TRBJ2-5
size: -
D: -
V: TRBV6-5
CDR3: CASSYSFLRETQYF
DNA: TGTGCCAGCAGTTACTCGTTCCTTAGAGAGACCCAGTACTTC

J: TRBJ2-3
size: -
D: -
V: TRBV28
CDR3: CASSLTRADTQYF
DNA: TGTGCCAGCAGTTTAACCAGGGCAGATACGCAGTATTTT

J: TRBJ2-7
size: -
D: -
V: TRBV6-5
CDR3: CASSYAGTSYEQYF
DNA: TGTGCCAGCAGTTACGCCGGGACCTCCTACGAGCAGTACTTC